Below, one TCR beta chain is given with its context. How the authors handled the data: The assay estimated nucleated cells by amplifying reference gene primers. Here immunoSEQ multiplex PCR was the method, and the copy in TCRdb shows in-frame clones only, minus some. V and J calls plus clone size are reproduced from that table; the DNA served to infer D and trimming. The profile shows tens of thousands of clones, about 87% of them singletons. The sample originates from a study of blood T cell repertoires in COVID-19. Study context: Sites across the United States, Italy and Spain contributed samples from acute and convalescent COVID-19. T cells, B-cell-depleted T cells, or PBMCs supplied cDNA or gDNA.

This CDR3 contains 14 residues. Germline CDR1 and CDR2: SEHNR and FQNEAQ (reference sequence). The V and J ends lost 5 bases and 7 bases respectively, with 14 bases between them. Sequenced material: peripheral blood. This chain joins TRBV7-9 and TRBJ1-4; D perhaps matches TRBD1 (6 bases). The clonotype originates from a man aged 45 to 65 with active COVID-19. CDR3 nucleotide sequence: TGTGCCAGCAGCCCGCCCAGGGGTGTTGAAAAACTGTTTTTT. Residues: CASSPPRGVEKLFF.